The clone carrying this T cell receptor (beta chain) was detected only once. These data belong to a study of blood T cell repertoires in COVID-19. Data came from immunoSEQ multiplex PCR; TCRdb stores just in-frame clones and leaves some out. There are hundreds of thousands of clones in the sample; 65% to 90% occur only once, and less than 7.5% lies in the top ten. This CDR3 spans 13 amino acids. Deletions cut 1 base from V and 5 bases from J, with 6 bases between. The germline V gene encodes CDR1 LGHDT and CDR2 YNNKEL (reference sequence). The genes are TRBV3-1 (or the pseudogene TRBV3-2) and TRBJ2-1; no clear D gene. The sequence came from a woman aged 50 to 60 with acute or convalescent COVID-19. Sequencing was performed on peripheral blood. The CDR3 region is CASSQGNNNEQFF. The DNA for the CDR3 is TGTGCCAGCAGCCAAGGCAACAACAATGAGCAGTTCTTC.